These 11 T cell receptor beta chains were all obtained from the same sample, sequenced in a study of blood T cells in healthy people across ages. It was with a sample-barcoded 5' primer and a J-beta primer mix that a second PCR of roughly 7 to 12 cycles was run. TCRdb ran MiXCR on the 5' RACE reads and lists one entry per CDR3 protein. This sample has 550,000 to 750,000 distinct CDR3 sequences; around 21% occur once, and the top ten carry 3.5% to 4%. The sample comprised blood. The receptors originated from a man aged 70 or older in good health.

The V and J genes are TRBV12-5 and TRBJ2-5, with 10 bases matching TRBD1. From germline, CDR1 is LGHNT and CDR2 FRNRAP. Trimming took 7 bases from V and 3 from J; bases not matched to a gene: 5. This CDR3 region has 14 residues. In DNA, the CDR3 is TGTGCTAGTGCCTCCGGGACAGGGGAAGAGACCCAGTACTTC. It codes for CASASGTGEETQYF.

The sample holds many counts of this clonotype. This chain connects TRBV6-5 to TRBJ2-1, with D possibly matching TRBD2 (5 bases). The CDR3 runs to 12 residues. CDR1 and CDR2 (germline): MNHEY, SVGAGI. V was pared by 6 bases and J by 6 bases, with 9 bases between. This CDR3 is CASREAGNEQFF. For the CDR3, the DNA is TGTGCCAGCAGGGAGGCGGGCAATGAGCAGTTCTTC.

The table lists this clonotype with a few counts. This chain connects TRBV3-1 to TRBJ1-4, with D possibly being TRBD1 (6 bases). Germline V gene lookup returns CDR1 LGHDT and CDR2 YNNKEL (reference sequence). This CDR3 is 15 amino acids long. V shed 1 base and J shed 5 bases, with 11 bases lying between them. CDR3 sequence (DNA): TGTGCCAGCAGCCAAGGGGGGGACATAAATGAAAAACTGTTTTTT. Encoded protein: CASSQGGDINEKLFF.

The chain has TRBV5-6 and TRBJ2-7, with D uncertain. Germline V gene lookup returns CDR1 SGHDT and CDR2 YYEEEE. V lost 4 bases and J 0 bases, leaving 11 bases between the germline ends. The length of the CDR3 is 14 residues. The CDR3 loop is CASSKWTVSYEQYF. The CDR3 nucleotides read TGTGCCAGCAGCAAGTGGACGGTCTCCTACGAGCAGTACTTC.

This clonotype was counted between two and nine times. This chain links TRBV7-6 with TRBJ2-1, with 7 bases aligning to TRBD2. J gave up 7 bases and V 1 base, and 1 base lay outside the gene matches. The germline V gene encodes CDR1 SGHVS and CDR2 FNYEAQ. The length of the CDR3 is 13 residues. The CDR3 DNA follows: TGTGCCAGCAGCTTAGGGACTAGGAATGAGCAGTTCTTC. Translated, it gives CASSLGTRNEQFF.

In its sample, this clonotype was seen a few times. The J gene is TRBJ2-3, the V gene TRBV21-1; the listed D gene, TRBD2, was not tested against the DNA. TRBV21-1 is classified as a pseudogene. This CDR3 region has 17 residues. The CDR3 nucleotides read TGTGCCAGCAGCAAACCTACATCCAGCGGGAGATCAGATACGCAGTATTTT. Its protein is CASSKPTSSGRSDTQYF.

This clonotype was observed a handful of times. The genes are TRBV6-1 and TRBJ1-4; 7 bases agree with TRBD1. Germline CDR1 and CDR2: MNHNS and SASEGT. With V trimmed by 11 bases and J by 2 bases, 8 bases remained unmatched. This CDR3 comprises 14 residues. Here the CDR3 reads CAATGRSTNEKLFF. The CDR3 region has the DNA TGTGCCGCGACAGGGCGTTCGACTAATGAAAAACTGTTTTTT.

This clonotype was detected many times. The V gene is TRBV20-1, the J gene TRBJ2-5, with 11 positions matching TRBD2. Germline V gene lookup returns CDR1 DFQATT and CDR2 SNEGSKA (reference sequence). This CDR3 comprises 16 residues. The ends lost 3 bases at V and 2 bases at J; junction bases unmatched: 8. The CDR3 DNA reads as TGCAGTGCTAGCCCGCTAGCGGGAGGTTCACAAGAGACCCAGTACTTC. Translated, it gives CSASPLAGGSQETQYF.

The rearrangement uses TRBV6-1 and TRBJ2-5; 10 nucleotides match TRBD2. V trimming: 2 bases; J trimming: 4 bases; junction bases outside the gene matches: 7. The CDR3 runs 16 residues. Germline V gives CDR1 MNHNS, CDR2 SASEGT. CDR3: CASSEMAAGGRETQYF. The CDR3 nucleotides read TGTGCCAGCAGTGAAATGGCAGCGGGAGGGAGAGAGACCCAGTACTTC.

This clonotype was picked up a small number of times. The chain joins TRBV7-2 to TRBJ2-3, with 14 bases aligning to TRBD2. Germline CDR1 and CDR2: SGHTA and FQGNSA. The CDR3 consists of 17 residues. V lost 5 bases to trimming and J lost 2 bases; unmatched junction nucleotides: 6. CDR3 nucleotides: TGTGCCAGCAGCGCACGACTAGCGGGAGGGATCACAGATACGCAGTATTTT. As protein: CASSARLAGGITDTQYF.

The table lists this clonotype with a few counts. This chain links TRBV5-1 with TRBJ1-3; 8 bases map to TRBD1. CDR1 and CDR2 (germline): SGHRS, YFSETQ. This CDR3 is built from 16 residues. The junction had 7 bases not matched to a gene; V was cut back by 3 bases and J by 2 bases. CDR3 sequence reads: CASSSSGGATGNTIYF. The CDR3 coding sequence is TGCGCCAGCAGCTCCTCAGGGGGCGCGACTGGAAACACCATATATTTT.